This T cell receptor (beta chain) originates from a study of regulatory T cells in long-lasting Graves disease. A few counts support this clonotype. Its antigen remains unidentified. The time point denotes: newly diagnosed GD, antithyroid drugs for less than 3 months. After RNA was extracted from PBMCs, the TCR library was made from it. The CDR3 totals 18 residues. Germline CDR1 and CDR2: SGHRS and YFSETQ. V lost 0 bases to trimming and J lost 4 bases, with 20 bases between them. The authors built TCR beta libraries using iRepertoire HTBI primers and Arm-PCR of CDR3 regions. MiXCR, applied by TCRdb to the multiplex PCR reads, yields one record per CDR3 protein. The sample records 350,000 to 400,000 distinct CDR3 sequences, about 17% being singletons. General observations from the study: Segments TRBV28, TRBJ1-2 and TRBJ2-5 showed preferential usage in persistent disease. For persistent Graves' patients, TCR diversity was lower than for newly diagnosed ones.

This sample was also put to use in a study of T cells in Graves' hyperthyroidism and ophthalmopathy.

The source material was peripheral blood mononuclear cells (PBMCs), sampled at new diagnosis, from a patient treated with antithyroid drugs. The chain carries TRBV5-1 and TRBJ2-1; D may be TRBD2 (6 bases). This TCR was sampled from a woman between 18 and 30 years old with Graves disease. Here the CDR3 DNA reads TGCGCCAGCAGCTTGGACCCCCCGACTAGGTCCATGTACAATGAGCAGTTCTTC. Its protein product is CASSLDPPTRSMYNEQFF.